A single TCR beta chain is shown here with its context. Its cognate antigen is unknown. This sample is part of a study of OX40 agonist ivuxolimab in advanced cancers. Study-wide context: Ivuxolimab, an agonist antibody against OX40 (CD134), was given to patients. Therapy given before enrollment (anti-PD-1, anti-PD-L1 or anti-CTLA-4) was allowed, and under 45% had some. Whole-study findings and limits: Blood T cells, both CD4+ and CD8+, expanded clonally by week 6 at 0.1 to 3.0 mg/kg.

There are 16 residues in the CDR3. The germline gives CDR1 SGHRS, CDR2 YFSETQ. J gave up 0 bases and V 1 base, and 7 bases lay outside the gene matches. The assay was immunoSEQ multiplex PCR, and TCRdb's table has in-frame clones only and misses some. Found here are 40,000 to 50,000 clones, over 70% of them singletons; the top ten hold 8.5% to 12%. Sequencing was performed on CD4+ or CD8+ T cells sorted from blood, taken in a trial of the OX40 agonist ivuxolimab. The chain uses TRBV5-1 and TRBJ2-7; TRBD2 aligns across 7 bases. This TCR came from an adult with an advanced solid tumor such as melanoma, head and neck, liver or kidney cancer. The chain's CDR3 is CASSLYTSVSSYEQYF. The DNA of the CDR3 is TGCGCCAGCAGCTTGTATACTAGCGTCAGCTCCTACGAGCAGTACTTC.